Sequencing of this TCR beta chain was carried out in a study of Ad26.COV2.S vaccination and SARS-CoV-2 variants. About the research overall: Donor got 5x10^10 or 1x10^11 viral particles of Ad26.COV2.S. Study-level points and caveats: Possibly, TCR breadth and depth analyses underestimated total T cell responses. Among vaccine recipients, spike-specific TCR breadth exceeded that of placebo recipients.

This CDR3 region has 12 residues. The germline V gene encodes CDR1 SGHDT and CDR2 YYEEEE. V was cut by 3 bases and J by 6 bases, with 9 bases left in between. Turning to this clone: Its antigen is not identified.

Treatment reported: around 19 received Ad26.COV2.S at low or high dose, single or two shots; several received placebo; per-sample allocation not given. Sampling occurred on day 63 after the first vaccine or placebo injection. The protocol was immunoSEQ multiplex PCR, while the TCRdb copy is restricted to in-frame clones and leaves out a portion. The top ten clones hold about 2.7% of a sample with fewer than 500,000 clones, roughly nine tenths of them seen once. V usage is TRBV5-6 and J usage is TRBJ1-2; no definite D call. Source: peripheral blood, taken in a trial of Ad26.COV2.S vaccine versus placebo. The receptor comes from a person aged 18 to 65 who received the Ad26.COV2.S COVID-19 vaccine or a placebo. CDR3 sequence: CASSSGWDGYTF. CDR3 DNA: TGTGCCAGCAGCTCGGGTTGGGATGGCTACACCTTC.